A single sample is the source of the 18 T cell receptor beta chains below, sequenced in a study of cytomegalovirus exposure and HLA in healthy donors. Primers included in the PCR were 60 Vbeta and 13 Jbeta primers. Data came from immunoSEQ multiplex PCR; TCRdb stores just in-frame clones and leaves some out. This sample carries 150,000 to 200,000 clones, 80% of them seen once, and the ten largest clones take roughly 14%. What was sequenced was PBMCs. These receptors all stem from a middle-aged woman in good health and CMV-seronegative.

This sequence joins TRBV2 and TRBJ2-1, with D maybe TRBD2 (6 bases). CDR1 and CDR2 (germline): SNHLY, FYNNEI. V dropped 6 bases and J dropped 9 bases, with 12 bases sitting between them. CDR3 length: 12 residues. CDR3 nucleotide sequence: TGTGCCAGCAGCGCGGCGGGGATTGAGCAGTTCTTC. Translation gives CASSAAGIEQFF. Drawing the rest from reference TRBV2 and TRBJ2-1, the complete variable domain is EPEVTQTPSHQVTQMGQEVILRCVPISNHLYFYWYRQILGQKVEFLVSFYNNEISEKSEIFDDQFSVERPDGSNFTLKIRSTKLEDSAMYFCASSAAGIEQFFGPGTRLTVL.

The chain combines TRBV11-2 with TRBJ2-5, with TRBD2 matching 10 bases. Germline assignment: CDR1 SGHAT and CDR2 FQNNGV. Germline trimming cut 5 bases from V and 9 bases from J; bases unmatched to any gene: 21. There are 18 residues in the CDR3. CDR3 amino acids: CASSPPPGSAGGPGAQYF. As DNA, the CDR3 is TGTGCCAGCAGCCCCCCCCCGGGTTCAGCGGGAGGGCCGGGGGCCCAGTACTTC.

This sequence joins TRBV25-1 and TRBJ2-6; D might be TRBD1 (5 bases). This CDR3 spans 14 amino acids. CDR1 is MGHDK and CDR2 is SYGVNS in the germline V gene. V was clipped by 6 bases and J by 2 bases, with 8 bases between them. The CDR3 loop reads CASSLGAGANVLTF. CDR3 nucleotide sequence: TGTGCCAGCAGCCTAGGGGCTGGGGCCAACGTCCTGACTTTC.

The CDR3 DNA is TGTGCCACCAGCAGAGACCCCTCGGGTTCGGATACGCAGTATTTT. This translates into CATSRDPSGSDTQYF. This chain uses TRBV15 with TRBJ2-3, with D hard to call. The CDR3 is 15 amino acids. The germline gives CDR1 LNHNV, CDR2 YYDKDF (reference sequence). Trimming took off 0 bases at V and 6 bases at J, with 13 bases between the two ends.

The chain carries TRBV6-1 and TRBJ1-2, with D possibly being TRBD1 (6 bases). Trimming took off 5 bases at V and 6 bases at J, with 19 bases between the two ends. CDR3 size: 15 residues. Germline CDR1 reads MNHNS; CDR2 reads SASEGT. The CDR3 DNA reads TGTGCCAGCAGTAGAACGGGACAAGGATTTAATGGCTACACCTTC. Residues: CASSRTGQGFNGYTF.

In its sample, this clone was seen once. The J gene is TRBJ1-4, the V gene TRBV11-3, with 8 bases aligning to TRBD1. Germline trimming cut 3 bases from V and 10 bases from J; bases unmatched to any gene: 13. Germline lookup yields CDR1 SGHNT and CDR2 YENEEA. The CDR3 runs 16 residues. As DNA, the CDR3 is TGTGCCAGCAGCTTCTACACACAGGGGGGATCGGGAAAACTGTTTTTT. Its protein product is CASSFYTQGGSGKLFF.

The rearrangement uses TRBV5-4 and TRBJ2-1, with TRBD2 matching over 13 bases. CDR3 length: 18 residues. V lost 4 bases, J lost 3 bases, and 10 bases stayed unmatched. Germline CDR1 reads SGHNT; CDR2 reads YYREEE (reference sequence). The CDR3 protein is CASSRGTSGANFYNEQFF. DNA for the CDR3: TGTGCCAGCAGCCGAGGGACTAGCGGGGCTAATTTCTACAATGAGCAGTTCTTC.

The chain joins TRBV4-2 to TRBJ1-3; no firm D call. This CDR3 comprises 13 residues. V was shortened by 2 bases and J by 2 bases, with 4 bases between the two germline ends. The V gene's germline CDR1 is LGHNA and CDR2 YNFKEQ. CDR3 coding DNA: TGTGCCAGCAGCCAAATCGCTGGAAACACCATATATTTT. Translating gives CASSQIAGNTIYF.

Concerning this clone itself: At one boundary the junction diverges from the germline segment, which might be a read error. The chain joins TRBV7-9 to TRBJ2-5; D is unclear. Germline CDR1 is SEHNR and CDR2 is FQNEAQ (reference sequence). The CDR3 runs 14 residues. This CDR3 reads CSSSNRGRQETQYF. For the CDR3, the DNA is TGTTCCAGCAGCAACCGAGGCAGACAAGAGACCCAGTACTTC.

This chain connects TRBV29-1 to TRBJ2-5, with D perhaps TRBD1 (5 bases). The CDR3 is 13 residues long. Germline CDR1 reads SQVTM; CDR2 reads ANQGSEA. The V end lost 3 bases, the J end lost 0 bases, and 8 bases lay between the germline ends. CDR3 amino acids: CSVEGQYQETQYF. The CDR3 coding sequence is TGCAGCGTTGAGGGGCAGTACCAAGAGACCCAGTACTTC.

In its sample, this clone was seen a few times. The chain has TRBV28 and TRBJ1-2, with D possibly TRBD1 on 5 matching bases. Germline CDR1 reads MDHEN; CDR2 reads SYDVKM. V was shortened by 2 bases and J by 2 bases, with 6 bases between the two germline ends. The CDR3 is 13 amino acids. The CDR3 here is CASSLRGNYGYTF. The CDR3 DNA sequence: TGTGCCAGCAGTTTACGGGGGAACTATGGCTACACCTTC.

The chain carries TRBV9 and TRBJ2-5; 7 bases agree with TRBD1. Germline values: CDR1 SGDLS, CDR2 YYNGEE. V gave up 3 bases and J gave up 5 bases; unmatched junction bases: 13. The CDR3 sequence is 16 residues long. CDR3: CASSEGAGQGLETQYF. CDR3 coding DNA: TGTGCCAGCAGCGAGGGGGCCGGCCAAGGGTTGGAGACCCAGTACTTC.

This clone came up a few times. This rearrangement joins TRBV30 to TRBJ2-5, with TRBD2 matching 8 bases. This CDR3 spans 12 amino acids. From germline, CDR1 is GTSNPN and CDR2 SVGIG (reference sequence). V lost 4 bases, J lost 4 bases, and 2 bases stayed unmatched. This chain's CDR3 is CAWTSGGETQYF. The CDR3 nucleotides are TGTGCCTGGACGAGCGGGGGAGAGACCCAGTACTTC.

The chain carries TRBV6-5 and TRBJ1-1, with no clear D. Trimming shortened V by 0 bases and J by 11 bases, and 13 bases separated the two germline ends. Per germline, CDR1 MNHEY and CDR2 SVGAGI. The CDR3 is 13 residues long. The CDR3 loop is CASSYSPRVAAFF. The CDR3 DNA reads TGTGCCAGCAGTTACTCTCCCCGGGTTGCCGCTTTCTTT.

The rearrangement joins TRBV6-1 to TRBJ2-3; D may be TRBD2 (5 bases). Germline assignment: CDR1 MNHNS and CDR2 SASEGT. The CDR3 sequence is 18 residues long. The V end was cut by 1 base, the J end by 2 bases, with 19 bases between. The CDR3 here is CASSEGRTGGSPTDTQYF. The CDR3 DNA reads as TGTGCCAGCAGTGAAGGAAGGACTGGCGGTAGCCCCACAGATACGCAGTATTTT.

The genes are TRBV25-1 and TRBJ1-4; no clear D gene. Germline CDR1 reads MGHDK; CDR2 reads SYGVNS. With 8 bases removed from V and 6 bases from J, the gap between germline ends came to 10 bases. The CDR3 loop spans 12 amino acids. CDR3 loop: CASAHMDEKLFF. For the CDR3, the DNA is TGTGCCAGCGCCCACATGGATGAAAAACTGTTTTTT.

This clone was observed a few times. V and J are TRBV5-1 and TRBJ1-4, with a weak D call TRBD1 (6 bases). V lost 4 bases and J 0 bases, leaving 13 bases between the germline ends. The CDR3 loop spans 16 amino acids. Looked up from germline, CDR1 is SGHRS and CDR2 is YFSETQ. This CDR3 reads CASSPTGMATNEKLFF. CDR3 nucleotides: TGCGCCAGCAGCCCCACAGGGATGGCAACTAATGAAAAACTGTTTTTT.

The chain recombines TRBV2 with TRBJ1-5; the match to TRBD1 covers 9 bases. Trimming at V came to 6 bases and at J to 7 bases, leaving 10 bases not matched to a gene. The length of the CDR3 is 15 residues. The germline gives CDR1 SNHLY, CDR2 FYNNEI. The CDR3 here is CASSRDRGSSQPQHF. CDR3 nucleotides: TGTGCCAGCAGCCGCGACAGGGGGTCTTCACAGCCCCAGCATTTT.